In its sample, the clone carrying this T cell receptor beta chain was seen a few times. Per the study methods: Quantification of nucleated cells was approximated via reference gene primer amplification. Profiled with immunoSEQ multiplex PCR; TCRdb holds only in-frame clones, not every one. That table gives V, J and clone size, and the DNA gave D and trimming. The data hold roughly 75,000 clones, with around 84% observed a single time. These data are taken from a study of blood T cell repertoires in COVID-19. As for the study in general: Acute-phase and convalescent COVID-19 samples originated in the United States, Italy and Spain. Nucleic acid was either cDNA or gDNA, and it came from T cells, B-cell-depleted T cells, or PBMCs.

The origin of this receptor is an older woman with acute or convalescent COVID-19. Sequencing used peripheral blood.

DNA of the CDR3: TGTGCCATTGGCGGGGGAACCCGCACAGATACGCAGTATTTT. It encodes CAIGGGTRTDTQYF. V usage is TRBV10-3 and J usage is TRBJ2-3; TRBD2 matches 7 bases. The germline CDR1 and CDR2 sequences are ENHRY and SYGVKD. The CDR3 contains 14 residues. V lost 9 bases to trimming and J lost 1 base; unmatched junction nucleotides: 7.